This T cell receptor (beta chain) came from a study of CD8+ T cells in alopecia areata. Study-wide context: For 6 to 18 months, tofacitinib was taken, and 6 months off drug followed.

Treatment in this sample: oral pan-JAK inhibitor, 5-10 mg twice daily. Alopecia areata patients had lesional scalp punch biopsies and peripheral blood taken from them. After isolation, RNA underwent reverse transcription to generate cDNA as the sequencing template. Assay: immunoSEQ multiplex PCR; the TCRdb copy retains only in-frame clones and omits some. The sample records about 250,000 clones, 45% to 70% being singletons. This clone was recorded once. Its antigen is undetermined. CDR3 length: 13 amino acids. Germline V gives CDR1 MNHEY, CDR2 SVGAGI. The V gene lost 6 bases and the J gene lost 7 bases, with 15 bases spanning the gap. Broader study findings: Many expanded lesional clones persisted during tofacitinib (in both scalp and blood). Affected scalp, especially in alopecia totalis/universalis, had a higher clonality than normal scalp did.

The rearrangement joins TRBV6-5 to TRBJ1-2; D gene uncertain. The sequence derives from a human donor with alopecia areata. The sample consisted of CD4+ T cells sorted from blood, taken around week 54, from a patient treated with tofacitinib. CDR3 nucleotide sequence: TGTGCCAGCAGCCCCGGGGTGTGGGCTGGCTACACCTTC. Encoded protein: CASSPGVWAGYTF.